This entry lists 5 T cell receptor beta chains sequenced from one sample in a study of radiotherapy plus CTLA-4 blockade in lung cancer. Repertoires were generated with immunoSEQ multiplex PCR, while TCRdb's copy carries only in-frame clones and drops some. The sample lists approximately 45,000 clones, roughly 60% seen once, with 18% in the top ten. The material sequenced was peripheral blood, taken from a patient treated with radiotherapy plus ipilimumab. These receptors were taken from a human donor with non-small cell lung cancer who had a partial response to radiotherapy plus ipilimumab.

This clone was observed once. V and J are TRBV7-9 and TRBJ2-2, with 7 bases aligning to TRBD2. Trimming took 0 bases from V and 4 from J; bases not matched to a gene: 8. Germline CDR1 SEHNR, CDR2 FQNEAQ (reference sequence). CDR3 length: 17 residues. CDR3 coding DNA: TGTGCCAGCAGCTTAGCTAGCGGGCATTGGAGCACCGGGGAGCTGTTTTTT. Translated: CASSLASGHWSTGELFF.

This clone was counted only a few times. J is TRBJ1-1 and V is TRBV6-5; 7 bases are a match to TRBD1. The V gene's germline CDR1 is MNHEY and CDR2 SVGAGI. V trimming: 5 bases; J trimming: 1 base; junction bases outside the gene matches: 4. This CDR3 region has 14 residues. This CDR3 reads CASSAGDRNTEAFF. CDR3 nucleotides: TGTGCCAGCAGTGCCGGGGACAGGAACACTGAAGCTTTCTTT.

The chain couples TRBV2 to TRBJ2-6, with D maybe TRBD2 (6 bases). CDR3 length: 14 amino acids. Looked up from germline, CDR1 is SNHLY and CDR2 is FYNNEI. Trimming shortened V by 8 bases and J by 1 base, and 9 bases separated the two germline ends. In nucleotides, the CDR3 is TGTGCCAGCGGAGGGGTGTCTGGGGCCAACGTCCTGACTTTC. Amino acid sequence: CASGGVSGANVLTF.

This clone was observed a few times. The genes are TRBV11-2 and TRBJ1-2; 7 nucleotides agree with TRBD1. CDR3 size: 13 residues. Germline loops: CDR1 SGHAT, CDR2 FQNNGV. V lost 5 bases to trimming and J lost 6 bases; unmatched junction nucleotides: 6. CDR3 loop: CASSQQGFDGYTF. The CDR3 nucleotides are TGTGCCAGCAGCCAACAGGGGTTCGATGGCTACACCTTC.

The chain joins TRBV19 to TRBJ2-1, with D perhaps TRBD2 (6 bases). The CDR3 runs 14 residues. V was pared by 9 bases and J by 0 bases, with 12 bases between. Germline assignment: CDR1 LNHDA and CDR2 SQIVND (reference sequence). CDR3 in DNA: TGTGCCAGCCACTCCGGGGGCTCCTACAATGAGCAGTTCTTC. Protein sequence: CASHSGGSYNEQFF.